This T cell receptor beta chain was sequenced for a study of CD8 T cell repertoires and HIV-1 epitope variants. Clones were sequenced by immunoSEQ multiplex PCR, and TCRdb holds only the in-frame ones, with some missing. Among tens of thousands of clones listed, roughly 80% were seen once. V gave up 5 bases and J gave up 5 bases, with 10 bases separating them. The CDR3 is made up of 12 amino acids. The germline V gene has CDR1 SGDLS and CDR2 YYNGEE. The chain recombines TRBV9 with TRBJ1-1, with TRBD1 as a possible D gene (5 bases). Sequenced sample: uncultured baseline CD8+ T cells from peripheral blood mononuclear cells (PBMCs). The TCR comes from a male donor with HIV. The CDR3 is CASSVKGTEAFF. DNA of the CDR3: TGTGCCAGCAGTGTGAAGGGGACTGAAGCTTTCTTT.